This TCR beta chain appears in the sequencing data of a study of cytomegalovirus exposure and HLA in healthy donors. Study-wide background: The platform used for the approximately 130 validation repertoires matched that of the 600 to 800 first-cohort repertoires, a later analysis reported. General study findings and limits: With high specificity and sensitivity, the classifier reportedly diagnosed cytomegalovirus status. In vitro experiments confirmed that a few CMV-associated chains were specific for CMV antigens.

Of note for this clone: Its antigen remains unknown.

The germline V gene encodes CDR1 MGHDK and CDR2 SYGVNS. Trimming cost V 3 bases and J 2 bases; bases outside gene matches: 6. CDR3 size: 15 residues. Assay: immunoSEQ multiplex PCR; the TCRdb copy retains only in-frame clones and omits some. The sample has more than 90,000 clones; about 82% are singletons. This receptor was taken from a young man in good health and CMV-seronegative. Sequencing was done on a sample of PBMCs. The V call is TRBV25-1, the J call TRBJ1-1; 7 bases fit TRBD1. CDR3: CASSDPGQANTEAFF. The CDR3 nucleotides read TGTGCCAGCAGTGATCCCGGACAGGCAAACACTGAAGCTTTCTTT.